This T cell receptor (beta chain) was identified during a study of T cell changes during pregnancy in multiple sclerosis. Germline V gene sequence: CDR1 MNHEY, CDR2 SVGAGI. The CDR3 spans 14 residues. J was trimmed by 5 bases and V by 1 base; bases with no gene match: 5. Produced via immunoSEQ multiplex PCR; TCRdb's table is partial and in-frame only. The sample carries tens of thousands of clones, around 94% recorded once. The input for sequencing was CD8+ T cells from peripheral blood mononuclear cells, taken in the third trimester of pregnancy. The rearrangement links TRBV6-5 to TRBJ2-7; 7 bases agree with TRBD1. The TCR comes from a female donor in good health, enrolled as a control in a pregnancy study. CDR3 DNA sequence: TGTGCCAGCAGTTACTTTAGACAGGGCGACGAGCAGTACTTC. This encodes CASSYFRQGDEQYF.